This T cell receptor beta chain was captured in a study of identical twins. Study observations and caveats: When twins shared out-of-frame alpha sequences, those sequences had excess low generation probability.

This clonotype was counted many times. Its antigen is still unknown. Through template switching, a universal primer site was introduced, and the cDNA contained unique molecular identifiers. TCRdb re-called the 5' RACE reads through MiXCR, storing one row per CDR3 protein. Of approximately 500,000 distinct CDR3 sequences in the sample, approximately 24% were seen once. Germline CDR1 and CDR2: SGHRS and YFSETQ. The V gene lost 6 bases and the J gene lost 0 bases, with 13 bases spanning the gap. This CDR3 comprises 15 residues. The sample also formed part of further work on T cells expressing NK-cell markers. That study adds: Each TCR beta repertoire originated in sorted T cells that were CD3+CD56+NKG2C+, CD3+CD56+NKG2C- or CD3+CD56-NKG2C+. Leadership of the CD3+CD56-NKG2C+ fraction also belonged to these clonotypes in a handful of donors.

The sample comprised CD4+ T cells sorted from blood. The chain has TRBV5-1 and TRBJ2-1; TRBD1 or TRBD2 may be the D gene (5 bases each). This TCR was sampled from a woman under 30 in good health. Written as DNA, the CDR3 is TGCGCCAGCATTCCGGGGACGAGCTCCTACAATGAGCAGTTCTTC. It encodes CASIPGTSSYNEQFF.